This TCR beta chain was recovered during a study of blood T cell repertoires in COVID-19. Study-level background: Samples came from the United States, Italy and Spain, spanning acute and convalescent COVID-19. T cells, B-cell-depleted T cells, or PBMCs provided the cDNA or gDNA that served as material.

As processed by the authors: Using reference gene primer amplification, nucleated cell counts were estimated. Data came from immunoSEQ multiplex PCR; TCRdb stores just in-frame clones and leaves some out. The D gene and trimming were derived from the DNA, and the V and J assignments and clone size from that table. Of roughly 60,000 clones listed, 72% are singletons. J lost 3 bases, V lost 4 bases, and 5 bases had no gene match. This CDR3 region has 14 residues. Per the germline V gene, CDR1 is SGHRS and CDR2 is YFSETQ. Sample: peripheral blood. The chain links TRBV5-1 to TRBJ2-7, with TRBD1 identical over 9 bases. This receptor was obtained from a woman aged 65 to 85 with COVID-19, enrolled during active disease. The DNA for the CDR3 is TGCGCCAGCAGCCTCGGGACAGGGTACTACGAGCAGTACTTC. It encodes CASSLGTGYYEQYF.